The sequence of this T cell receptor beta chain was determined in a study of a mutant IDH1 vaccine in newly diagnosed glioma. Data came from immunoSEQ multiplex PCR; TCRdb stores just in-frame clones and leaves some out. The profile shows roughly 68,000 clones, 60% to 75% of them singletons. Details on this clone: Its target is unknown.

Noted time point: week 35, safety follow-up. Each dose delivered 300 ug of mutant IDH1 20-mer peptide subcutaneously with imiquimod. V lost 1 base, J lost 0 bases, and 3 bases stayed unmatched. The CDR3 extends over 16 amino acids. Germline CDR1 is LNHDA and CDR2 is SQIVND (reference sequence). Sequences were derived from PBMCs, sampled from a glioma patient whose treatment included an IDH1 peptide vaccine. The V and J genes are TRBV19 and TRBJ2-1, with TRBD2 identical over 7 bases. The receptor was derived from a man aged 45-60 years with glioma. The CDR3 bases are TGTGCCAGTAGTATAGTGGGCGGGGGCTCCTACAATGAGCAGTTCTTC. Translation: CASSIVGGGSYNEQFF.